Below are 9 T cell receptor beta chains sequenced from a single sample in a study of Graves' ophthalmopathy and Graves' hyperthyroidism. Amplification of the TCR beta CDR3 regions used RNA transcripts (as template). HTBI primers primed a first-round RT-PCR, and a second-round multiplex PCR followed. TCRdb analysed the multiplex PCR reads with MiXCR anew, one entry per CDR3 protein. The data hold approximately 410,000 distinct CDR3 sequences, with less than 20% observed a single time. The specimen was peripheral blood. The receptors were gathered from a young woman with stable Graves' hyperthyroidism.

This clonotype was counted at least ten times. This chain connects TRBV6-5 to TRBJ1-5; TRBD1 is a possible D gene (6 bases). Germline-derived CDR1 and CDR2 are MNHEY and SVGAGI. The V gene lost 0 bases and the J gene lost 1 base, with 16 bases spanning the gap. The length of the CDR3 is 18 residues. This CDR3 is CASSYSIPTGRSNQPQHF. The CDR3 region has the DNA TGTGCCAGCAGTTACTCGATTCCAACAGGGAGAAGCAATCAGCCCCAGCATTTT.

V gene TRBV6-5 combines with J gene TRBJ1-1; D gene unclear. Trimming took off 0 bases at V and 3 bases at J, with 14 bases between the two ends. The CDR3 is 16 amino acids. Germline V gene lookup returns CDR1 MNHEY and CDR2 SVGAGI. CDR3 sequence reads: CASSYSQIGYDTEAFF. CDR3 nucleotide sequence: TGTGCCAGCAGTTACTCCCAGATTGGGTACGACACTGAAGCTTTCTTT.

Points on this clonotype: A read error is possible here, since a much larger clone lies one base away. CDR3 DNA: TGTGCCAGCAGCCAGGACTTTAACACTGAAGCTTTCTTT. This encodes CASSQDFNTEAFF. This sequence joins TRBV7-3 and TRBJ1-1, with D uncertain. Germline V CDR1 and CDR2: SGHTA, FQGTGA. Trimming took 5 bases from V and 2 from J, leaving 9 bases between them. The CDR3 covers 13 residues.

The rearrangement joins TRBV11-3 to TRBJ1-1; the D gene is possibly TRBD1 (5 bases). Germline CDR1 and CDR2: SGHNT and YENEEA. The V gene lost 2 bases and the J gene lost 1 base, with 11 bases spanning the gap. The CDR3 covers 15 residues. For the CDR3, the DNA is TGTGCCAGCAGCTTACTGTCAGGGTCGAACACTGAAGCTTTCTTT. Translating gives CASSLLSGSNTEAFF. Using reference TRBV11-3 and TRBJ1-1 for the parts outside the CDR3, the full variable domain is EAGVVQSPRYKIIEKKQPVAFWCNPISGHNTLYWYLQNLGQGPELLIRYENEEAVDDSQLPKDRFSAERLKGVDSTLKIQPAELGDSAVYLCASSLLSGSNTEAFFGQGTRLTVV.

This clonotype has at least ten counts. The junction and the germline gene differ at one end; a read error may be behind it. The CDR3, as DNA: TGCGCCAGCAGCCCGGAGGTTAGCACAGGACTTCTAGCCAAAAACATTAAGTACTTC. Translated: CASSPEVSTGLLAKNIKYF. The rearrangement links TRBV5-1 to TRBJ2-4, with D perhaps assigned TRBD1 or TRBD2 (5 bases each). Germline CDR1 SGHRS, CDR2 YFSETQ. There are 19 residues in the CDR3.

This clonotype has at least ten counts. The chain carries TRBV2 and TRBJ2-7, with D perhaps being TRBD1 or TRBD2 (5 bases each). The CDR3 is made up of 14 amino acids. CDR1 is SNHLY and CDR2 is FYNNEI in the germline V gene. Trimming took off 6 bases at V and 0 bases at J, with 12 bases between the two ends. CDR3 coding DNA: TGTGCCAGCAGGTTGGGACGGAACTCCTACGAGCAGTACTTC. Protein product: CASRLGRNSYEQYF.

As concerns this clonotype: An end of the junction does not agree with germline; a read error may underlie this. The CDR3 protein is CSIERGSSYEQYF. The CDR3 DNA reads as TGCAGCATTGAACGGGGTAGCTCCTACGAGCAGTACTTC. This chain joins TRBV29-1 and TRBJ2-7; possible D gene TRBD2, 5 bases. Germline CDR1 is SQVTM and CDR2 is ANQGSEA. The CDR3 runs 13 residues.

The table lists this clonotype with many counts. This chain joins TRBV7-2 and TRBJ1-6, with a weak D call TRBD1 (5 bases). The V end lost 5 bases, the J end lost 4 bases, and 15 bases lay between the germline ends. Germline CDR1 reads SGHTA; CDR2 reads FQGNSA. The CDR3 totals 16 residues. CDR3 coding DNA: TGTGCCAGCAGCAACCTCAGGGCATTTTATAATTCACCCCTCCACTTT. This translates into CASSNLRAFYNSPLHF.

This rearrangement joins TRBV28 to TRBJ1-2; 9 nucleotides line up with TRBD1. Trimming removed 8 bases from V and 8 bases from J; junction bases left unmatched: 15. From germline, CDR1 is MDHEN and CDR2 SYDVKM. CDR3 length: 15 residues. The chain's CDR3 is CASFKGTGNSEGYTF. The CDR3 DNA reads TGTGCCAGCTTTAAGGGGACAGGGAATTCTGAAGGCTACACCTTC.